One sample yielded the 25 T cell receptor beta chains listed below, sequenced in a study of blood T cell repertoires in COVID-19. Libraries were prepared by immunoSEQ multiplex PCR; TCRdb keeps only in-frame clonotypes and omits some of them. The sample contains around 340,000 clones, approximately 89% of which appear only once. The sample comprised peripheral blood. These receptors were collected from a woman aged 60 to 75 with COVID-19, enrolled during active disease.

The chain combines TRBV10-3 with TRBJ1-3, with 10 bases fitting TRBD1. The CDR3 extends over 14 amino acids. The germline CDR1 and CDR2 sequences are ENHRY and SYGVKD. V shed 7 bases, J shed 5 bases, and the junction held 5 bases outside the gene matches. The CDR3 DNA follows: TGTGCCATCAAGCGACAGGGGGCACGAAACACCATATATTTT. Translating gives CAIKRQGARNTIYF.

The rearrangement joins TRBV12-3 or TRBV12-4 to TRBJ2-1, with TRBD1 matching 7 bases. The CDR3 length is 13 residues. Trimming removed 5 bases from V and 8 bases from J; junction bases left unmatched: 6. The CDR3 DNA reads TGTGCCAGCAGTAGACAGGGTAGCGATGAGCAGTTCTTC. Its translation is CASSRQGSDEQFF.

This chain joins TRBV14 and TRBJ2-2, with D tentatively TRBD1 (5 bases). There are 15 residues in the CDR3. The germline V gene encodes CDR1 SGHDN and CDR2 FVKESK. Trimming pared 1 base from V and 6 bases from J, leaving 12 bases between. The CDR3 protein is CASSQGAGSAGELFF. The CDR3 coding sequence is TGTGCCAGCAGCCAAGGAGCAGGGTCCGCCGGGGAGCTGTTTTTT.

The genes are TRBV5-4 and TRBJ2-3; TRBD2 matches at 8 bases. V trimming: 4 bases; J trimming: 3 bases; junction bases outside the gene matches: 7. The CDR3 length is 15 residues. The germline gives CDR1 SGHNT, CDR2 YYREEE (reference sequence). The DNA for the CDR3 is TGTGCCAGCAGCCCCGGGGGGGCCGGGACAGATACGCAGTATTTT. It encodes CASSPGGAGTDTQYF.

The chain carries TRBV11-2 and TRBJ2-4, with 7 bases fitting TRBD1. The length of the CDR3 is 14 residues. V trimming: 3 bases; J trimming: 6 bases; junction bases outside the gene matches: 5. Germline V CDR1 and CDR2: SGHAT, FQNNGV. CDR3 nucleotides: TGTGCCAGCAGCTTCCAGGACAGGCGAAACATTCAGTACTTC. This sequence encodes CASSFQDRRNIQYF.

This clone was counted a single time. V and J are TRBV7-2 and TRBJ1-2, with 12 positions matching TRBD1. The CDR3 length is 16 residues. The trim removed 1 base at V and 2 bases at J, leaving 2 bases unmatched. Germline V gene lookup returns CDR1 SGHTA and CDR2 FQGNSA. CDR3: CASSLGGTGGNYGYTF. CDR3 sequence (DNA): TGTGCCAGCAGCTTAGGGGGGACAGGGGGCAACTATGGCTACACCTTC.

The chain couples TRBV7-9 to TRBJ1-5; 9 bases align to TRBD1. Trimming at V came to 8 bases and at J to 10 bases, leaving 9 bases not matched to a gene. CDR1 is SEHNR, CDR2 FQNEAQ, per germline (reference sequence). This CDR3 region has 13 residues. The CDR3 spells CASGDRGNRPQHF. The CDR3 DNA reads as TGTGCCAGCGGCGACAGGGGGAATAGACCCCAGCATTTT. The variable domain in full, with the rest retrieved from reference TRBV7-9 and TRBJ1-5, is DTGVSQNPRHKITKRGQNVTFRCDPISEHNRLYWYRQTLGQGPEFLTYFQNEAQLEKSRLLSDRFSAERPKGSFSTLEIQRTEQGDSAMYLCASGDRGNRPQHFGDGTRLSIL.

This clone was observed once. J is TRBJ1-6 and V is TRBV5-6; 9 nucleotides agree with TRBD1. Germline V CDR1 and CDR2: SGHDT, YYEEEE. The CDR3 is 14 amino acids. With V trimmed by 4 bases and J by 9 bases, 5 bases remained unmatched. The CDR3 DNA follows: TGTGCCAGCAGCCCCGGGACAGGGTCTTCACCCCTCCACTTT. It specifies CASSPGTGSSPLHF.

This chain links TRBV2 with TRBJ2-1, with TRBD2 matching 8 bases. The trim removed 6 bases at V and 12 bases at J, leaving 10 bases unmatched. This CDR3 region has 13 residues. Germline lookup yields CDR1 SNHLY and CDR2 FYNNEI. The CDR3 is CASRIQRGPRQFF. The CDR3 bases are TGTGCCAGCAGGATCCAGCGGGGGCCGAGGCAGTTCTTC.

V is TRBV5-1 and J is TRBJ2-7, with D perhaps TRBD2 (6 bases). V dropped 4 bases and J dropped 0 bases, with 17 bases sitting between them. The CDR3 consists of 16 residues. Per germline, CDR1 SGHRS and CDR2 YFSETQ. Written as DNA, the CDR3 is TGCGCCAGCAGCCCCCGGGGGTCCCTAGCCTCCTACGAGCAGTACTTC. Protein product: CASSPRGSLASYEQYF.

This sequence joins TRBV6-5 and TRBJ2-7; D is perhaps TRBD1 (6 bases). The CDR3 consists of 16 residues. V was pared by 0 bases and J by 1 base, with 13 bases between. CDR1 MNHEY and CDR2 SVGAGI come from the germline V gene. DNA of the CDR3: TGTGCCAGCAGTTACTCGGGTCAGGGGAGTTCCTACGAGCAGTACTTC. This encodes CASSYSGQGSSYEQYF.

CDR3 sequence (DNA): TGTGCCAGCAGTTTCCATCAAGAGACCCAGTACTTC. Its translation: CASSFHQETQYF. The chain joins TRBV25-1 to TRBJ2-5; no firm D call. CDR3 length: 12 amino acids. Germline CDR1 MGHDK, CDR2 SYGVNS. V was cut by 5 bases and J by 2 bases, with 6 bases left in between.

This chain links TRBV2 with TRBJ2-1, with 9 positions matching TRBD2. Losses at the gene ends were 3 bases for V and 0 bases for J; bases not matched to a gene: 3. Germline-derived CDR1 and CDR2 are SNHLY and FYNNEI. The CDR3 covers 16 residues. CDR3 in amino acids: CASSDLRGGSYNEQFF. In nucleotides, the CDR3 is TGTGCCAGCAGTGACTTGCGGGGGGGCTCCTACAATGAGCAGTTCTTC. Combining the CDR3 with reference TRBV2 and TRBJ2-1 gives the whole variable domain EPEVTQTPSHQVTQMGQEVILRCVPISNHLYFYWYRQILGQKVEFLVSFYNNEISEKSEIFDDQFSVERPDGSNFTLKIRSTKLEDSAMYFCASSDLRGGSYNEQFFGPGTRLTVL.

This rearrangement joins TRBV2 to TRBJ1-1; 7 bases map to TRBD1. Germline V gives CDR1 SNHLY, CDR2 FYNNEI. With 4 bases clipped from V and 4 bases from J, the junction kept 9 bases outside the gene matches. This CDR3 spans 15 amino acids. The CDR3 sequence is CASSADRASSTEAFF. The DNA of the CDR3 is TGTGCCAGCAGTGCCGACAGGGCTAGTAGCACTGAAGCTTTCTTT. The variable domain in full, completed from reference TRBV2 and TRBJ1-1, reads EPEVTQTPSHQVTQMGQEVILRCVPISNHLYFYWYRQILGQKVEFLVSFYNNEISEKSEIFDDQFSVERPDGSNFTLKIRSTKLEDSAMYFCASSADRASSTEAFFGQGTRLTVV.

J is TRBJ2-1 and V is TRBV5-1; 7 bases align to TRBD2. Unmatched junction bases numbered 9, after V lost 0 bases and J lost 0 bases. This CDR3 contains 18 residues. Germline-derived CDR1 and CDR2 are SGHRS and YFSETQ. The CDR3 coding sequence is TGCGCCAGCAGCTTGGTCCTTGTCGGCGGGGGCTCCTACAATGAGCAGTTCTTC. It codes for CASSLVLVGGGSYNEQFF.

The rearrangement links TRBV18 to TRBJ2-5, with D unclear. Deletions cut 0 bases from V and 6 bases from J, with 14 bases between. Germline lookup yields CDR1 KGHSH and CDR2 LQKENI. This CDR3 comprises 15 residues. Written as DNA, the CDR3 is TGTGCCAGCTCACCACCAAGCAAGCCCAGGCAGACCCAGTACTTC. It codes for CASSPPSKPRQTQYF.

The V and J genes are TRBV28 and TRBJ2-1; possible D gene TRBD1, 6 bases. The V and J ends lost 2 bases and 5 bases respectively, with 19 bases between them. This CDR3 region has 17 residues. CDR1 and CDR2 (germline): MDHEN, SYDVKM. CDR3 DNA: TGTGCCAGCAGTTTACCCCCGTGGGGGCGAGGTGACAATGAGCAGTTCTTC. Its translation is CASSLPPWGRGDNEQFF.

This sequence joins TRBV18 and TRBJ2-7; 9 positions match TRBD2. The CDR3 extends over 14 amino acids. The germline V gene encodes CDR1 KGHSH and CDR2 LQKENI. V lost 2 bases, J lost 4 bases, and 3 bases stayed unmatched. CDR3 protein: CASSPGRGGYEQYF. Here the CDR3 DNA reads TGTGCCAGCTCACCAGGGCGGGGGGGGTACGAGCAGTACTTC.

The chain has TRBV2 and TRBJ1-1; no clear D gene. Per the germline V gene, CDR1 is SNHLY and CDR2 is FYNNEI. Trimming removed 6 bases from V and 0 bases from J, with 8 bases in between. The CDR3 is 13 amino acids. CDR3 sequence: CASRAELNTEAFF. The CDR3 nucleotides are TGTGCCAGCAGGGCAGAACTGAACACTGAAGCTTTCTTT.

As concerns this clone: This same CDR3 is encoded by further DNA sequences in the sample. This chain connects TRBV6-5 to TRBJ2-7; 10 nucleotides align to TRBD1. In germline, CDR1 is MNHEY, CDR2 SVGAGI. Losses at the gene ends were 6 bases for V and 2 bases for J; bases not matched to a gene: 4. This CDR3 spans 14 amino acids. CDR3 nucleotide sequence: TGTGCCAGCAGGAGAGGACAGGGGGCCTACGAGCAGTACTTC. Its translation is CASRRGQGAYEQYF.

The chain employs TRBV18 and TRBJ2-3; TRBD2 agrees at 9 bases. Losses at the gene ends were 2 bases for V and 4 bases for J; bases not matched to a gene: 7. Germline V gives CDR1 KGHSH, CDR2 LQKENI. The CDR3 consists of 16 residues. The CDR3 region has the DNA TGTGCCAGCTCACCAGCGGCGGGGGGGGTCTCAGATACGCAGTATTTT. Translation gives CASSPAAGGVSDTQYF.

V usage is TRBV5-5 and J usage is TRBJ1-4; 7 nucleotides match TRBD1. Germline V lookup: CDR1 SGHKS, CDR2 YYEKEE (reference sequence). CDR3 length: 17 amino acids. V was clipped by 4 bases and J by 6 bases; unmatched bases: 15. CDR3 sequence reads: CASSAASTGRTYEKLFF. Here the CDR3 DNA reads TGTGCCAGCAGCGCCGCCTCGACAGGGCGGACCTATGAAAAACTGTTTTTT.

The chain recombines TRBV28 with TRBJ2-5; weak D call: TRBD2 (6 bases). Germline V lookup: CDR1 MDHEN, CDR2 SYDVKM. The CDR3 has 14 residues. Trimming removed 8 bases from V and 1 base from J, with 14 bases in between. The DNA of the CDR3 is TGTGCCAGCTCCTTAGCGGCTTCCCAAGAGACCCAGTACTTC. It codes for CASSLAASQETQYF.

The chain is built from TRBV12-3 or TRBV12-4 and TRBJ1-2, with D possibly matching TRBD1 (5 bases). This CDR3 region has 13 residues. V was shortened by 7 bases and J by 6 bases, with 15 bases between the two germline ends. The CDR3 coding sequence is TGTGCCAGCACCTTGGGGGGGAGGGATGGCTACACCTTC. Residues: CASTLGGRDGYTF.

The chain employs TRBV27 and TRBJ1-3; tentative D call: TRBD1 (6 bases). Trimming removed 5 bases from V and 0 bases from J, with 11 bases in between. The CDR3 loop spans 15 amino acids. Per germline, CDR1 MNHEY and CDR2 SMNVEV (reference sequence). CDR3 residues: CASSPTGGSGNTIYF. CDR3 bases: TGTGCCAGCAGTCCGACAGGAGGCTCTGGAAACACCATATATTTT.